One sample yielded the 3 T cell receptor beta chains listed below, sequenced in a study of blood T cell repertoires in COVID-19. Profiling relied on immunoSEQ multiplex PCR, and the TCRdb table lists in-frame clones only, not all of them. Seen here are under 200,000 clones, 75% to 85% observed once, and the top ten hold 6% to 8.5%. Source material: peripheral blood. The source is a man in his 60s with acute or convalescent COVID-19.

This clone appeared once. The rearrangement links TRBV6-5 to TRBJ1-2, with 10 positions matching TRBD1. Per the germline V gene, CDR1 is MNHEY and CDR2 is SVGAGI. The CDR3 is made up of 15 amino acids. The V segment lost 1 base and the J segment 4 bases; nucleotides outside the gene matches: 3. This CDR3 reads CASSYFGTGVYGYTF. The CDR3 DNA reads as TGTGCCAGCAGTTACTTTGGGACAGGGGTCTATGGCTACACCTTC.

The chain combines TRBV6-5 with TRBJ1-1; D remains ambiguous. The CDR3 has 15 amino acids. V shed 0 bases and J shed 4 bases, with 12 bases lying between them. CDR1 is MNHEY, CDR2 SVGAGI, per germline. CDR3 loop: CASSYSSGLSTEAFF. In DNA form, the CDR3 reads TGTGCCAGCAGTTACTCGTCGGGTCTGAGCACTGAAGCTTTCTTT.

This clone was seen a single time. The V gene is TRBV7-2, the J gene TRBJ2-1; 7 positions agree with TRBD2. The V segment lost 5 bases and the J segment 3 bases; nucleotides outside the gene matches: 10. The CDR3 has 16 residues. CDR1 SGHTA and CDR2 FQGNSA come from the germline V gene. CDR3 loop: CASSPRGGGYYNEQFF. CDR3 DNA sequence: TGTGCCAGCAGCCCAAGGGGCGGGGGATACTACAATGAGCAGTTCTTC.